This T cell receptor (beta chain) was identified in a study of early T cells in non-severe SARS-CoV-2 infection. Study details: Sequencing targeted bulk RNA from unsorted whole blood, leaving chains unpaired.

The TCR library protocol attached unique molecular identifiers to the individual cDNA molecules. TCRdb passed the 5' RACE reads through MiXCR, listing each CDR3 protein once. Altogether 48,000 or so distinct CDR3 sequences are present, less than 15% being singletons, with the ten largest covering around 9.6%. Study results and caveats: Lookups in VDJdb leaned toward anti-spike CD8 responses and missed private and CD4 specificities.

V gave up 4 bases and J gave up 1 base; unmatched junction bases: 4. Germline V gene sequence: CDR1 DFQATT, CDR2 SNEGSKA (reference sequence). The length of the CDR3 is 14 residues. The sample holds one count of this clonotype. Its antigen is currently unknown. The chain uses TRBV20-1 and TRBJ2-5; 9 bases agree with TRBD1. This TCR derives from an adult who was a healthcare worker with PCR-confirmed SARS-CoV-2 infection or an uninfected control (not recorded which). Sequenced input: whole blood. CDR3 coding DNA: TGCAGTGCTAATGGACAGGGGACCCAAGAGACCCAGTACTTC. Encoded protein: CSANGQGTQETQYF.